One T cell receptor (beta chain) is described in this entry. The CDR3 totals 14 residues. The source of the sample is a study of Tregs in tolerant kidney transplant recipients. The protocol was immunoSEQ multiplex PCR, while the TCRdb copy is restricted to in-frame clones and leaves out a portion. The sample carries more than 90,000 clones, 80% to 95% recorded once. Recipients received nonmyeloablative bone marrow transplants from related graft donors, with transient mixed chimerism. The chain carries TRBV21-1 and TRBJ1-2. TRBV21-1 constitutes a pseudogene. The sample here was CD4+ T cells from blood (PBMCs), taken 12 months after the transplant. The receptor's source is a human patient who received a combined kidney and bone marrow transplant. The graft donor may have given rise to some T cells. CDR3 sequence reads: CASSLIRGSYGYTF. The CDR3, as DNA: TGTGCCAGCAGCCTTATCCGGGGGAGCTATGGCTACACCTTC.